A single sample gave rise to the 29 T cell receptor beta chains below, sequenced in a study of T-cell reconstitution after alpha-beta-depleted transplantation in children. The TCRbeta library was prepared with unique molecular identifiers. TCRdb used MiXCR to reprocess the PCR reads, holding one entry per CDR3 protein. The sample has about 1,000,000 distinct CDR3 sequences, less than 30% seen once. Sequencing was performed on PBMCs, mostly from graft donor cells, taken 360 days after TCRalphabeta/CD19-depleted stem cell transplant. These receptor sequences come from a boy under two years old who had a stem cell transplant for SCID, so the T cells may come from the graft donor.

V is TRBV6-5 and J is TRBJ2-2, with 8 nucleotides matching TRBD1. Germline CDR1 is MNHEY and CDR2 is SVGAGI. Losses at the gene ends were 0 bases for V and 1 base for J; bases not matched to a gene: 4. The CDR3 runs to 17 residues. CDR3 loop: CASSYSAGGLNTGELFF. The CDR3 nucleotides read TGTGCCAGCAGTTACTCGGCAGGGGGCTTGAACACCGGGGAGCTGTTTTTT.

The chain recombines TRBV6-1 with TRBJ2-7; unclear D gene. Germline V lookup: CDR1 MNHNS, CDR2 SASEGT. Trimming left V 0 bases short and J 2 bases short, with 11 bases between. The CDR3 covers 15 residues. The DNA for the CDR3 is TGTGCCAGCAGTGAAGCTTGGACGGTGGCCTACGAGCAGTACTTC. The encoded protein is CASSEAWTVAYEQYF.

The chain joins TRBV6-5 to TRBJ2-7; 8 positions match TRBD1. Germline CDR1 is MNHEY and CDR2 is SVGAGI. V shed 4 bases, J shed 0 bases, and the junction held 14 bases outside the gene matches. The CDR3 has 18 residues. For the CDR3, the DNA is TGTGCCAGCAGTTGGAGATTCGCAGGGGGCCGGAGCTCCTACGAGCAGTACTTC. Its protein is CASSWRFAGGRSSYEQYF.

This clonotype was seen a single time. V is TRBV28 and J is TRBJ2-1; 9 bases map to TRBD1. Germline V lookup: CDR1 MDHEN, CDR2 SYDVKM. V lost 6 bases, J lost 5 bases, and 11 bases stayed unmatched. This CDR3 spans 16 amino acids. For the CDR3, the DNA is TGTGCCAGCAGGGAGGGGGGGACAGGGCGCAACAATGAGCAGTTCTTC. As protein: CASREGGTGRNNEQFF.

The gene calls are TRBV12-3 or TRBV12-4 and TRBJ2-5; tentatively, D is TRBD2 (6 bases). V was cut by 6 bases and J by 1 base, with 9 bases left in between. This CDR3 comprises 13 residues. The CDR3 nucleotides read TGTGCCAGCAGGGCAGCGGGCCAAGAGACCCAGTACTTC. Amino acids: CASRAAGQETQYF.

This clonotype turned up a few times. The chain employs TRBV18 and TRBJ2-7, with 9 nucleotides matching TRBD1. The J segment lost 2 bases and the V segment lost 3 bases, leaving 5 bases of the junction unmatched. This CDR3 region has 15 residues. CDR1 is KGHSH, CDR2 LQKENI, per germline. As DNA, the CDR3 is TGTGCCAGCTCACCCGGGACAGGGAAACCCTACGAGCAGTACTTC. Translation gives CASSPGTGKPYEQYF.

The sample holds a few counts of this clonotype. The CDR3 DNA sequence: TGTGCCAGCAGTGGGGGGGTCCTATACTCTGGGGCCAACGTCCTGACTTTC. The encoded protein is CASSGGVLYSGANVLTF. This chain uses TRBV2 with TRBJ2-6; tentative D call: TRBD2 (6 bases). The CDR3 runs 17 residues. Per germline, CDR1 SNHLY and CDR2 FYNNEI. Trimming stripped 4 bases from V and 0 bases from J, with 13 bases between.

The chain is built from TRBV4-3 and TRBJ1-2, with a weak D call TRBD1 (5 bases). Germline loops: CDR1 LGHNA, CDR2 YSLEER. V lost 8 bases to trimming and J lost 5 bases, with 15 bases between them. There are 13 residues in the CDR3. CDR3 coding DNA: TGCGCCAGCTCAGCAGGGATGGGGTATGGCTACACCTTC. It is translated as CASSAGMGYGYTF.

This chain joins TRBV5-1 and TRBJ2-5; possibly TRBD1 for D (6 bases). CDR3 length: 16 amino acids. V shed 0 bases and J shed 5 bases, with 17 bases lying between them. Germline lookup yields CDR1 SGHRS and CDR2 YFSETQ. DNA for the CDR3: TGCGCCAGCAGCTTGGCCCCATCAGGGGCCTGGGAGACCCAGTACTTC. Amino acid sequence: CASSLAPSGAWETQYF.

The genes are TRBV7-2 and TRBJ2-7; D remains unclear. The germline V gene has CDR1 SGHTA and CDR2 FQGNSA. This CDR3 is built from 13 residues. V lost 5 bases and J lost 7, with 15 bases in between. The CDR3 nucleotides are TGTGCCAGCAGCCACGCCGCTAGATGGGAGCAGTACTTC. Its protein is CASSHAARWEQYF. Based on the CDR3 plus reference TRBV7-2 and TRBJ2-7, the full variable domain is GAGVSQSPSNKVTEKGKDVELRCDPISGHTALYWYRQSLGQGLEFLIYFQGNSAPDKSGLPSDRFSAERTGGSVSTLTIQRTQQEDSAVYLCASSHAARWEQYFGPGTRLTVT.

Only a few counts were recorded for this clonotype. The rearrangement links TRBV6-2 or TRBV6-3 to TRBJ1-5; unclear D gene. CDR1 is MNHEY and CDR2 is SVGEGT in the germline V gene. The V end was cut by 7 bases, the J end by 3 bases, with 16 bases between. CDR3 size: 15 residues. The CDR3, as DNA: TGTGCCAGCACCCATGACCGAGGGATCAATCAGCCCCAGCATTTT. Amino acids: CASTHDRGINQPQHF.

This clonotype was observed a single time. The chain carries TRBV7-8 and TRBJ2-3; 7 bases agree with TRBD2. V dropped 4 bases and J dropped 4; count of bases not matched to a gene: 14. The CDR3 is 17 residues long. Germline CDR1 and CDR2: SGHVS and FQNEAQ. This chain's CDR3 is CASSSPTLGGVADTQYF. The CDR3 DNA sequence: TGTGCCAGCAGCTCCCCCACCTTGGGAGGGGTGGCAGATACGCAGTATTTT.

The chain combines TRBV13 with TRBJ2-3; D unresolved. V lost 1 base and J lost 0, with 20 bases in between. This CDR3 has 19 amino acids. Per germline, CDR1 PRHDT and CDR2 FYEKMQ (reference sequence). In DNA form, the CDR3 reads TGTGCCAGCAGCTTAGAATTTCGCCGGGTTAGGGTTAGCACAGATACGCAGTATTTT. As protein: CASSLEFRRVRVSTDTQYF. Complete variable domain (other parts from reference TRBV13 and TRBJ2-3): AAGVIQSPRHLIKEKRETATLKCYPIPRHDTVYWYQQGPGQDPQFLISFYEKMQSDKGSIPDRFSAQQFSDYHSELNMSSLELGDSALYFCASSLEFRRVRVSTDTQYFGPGTRLTVL.

This clonotype has just a few counts. The V and J genes are TRBV20-1 and TRBJ1-5; possibly TRBD1 for D (6 bases). CDR3 size: 15 residues. The germline V gene has CDR1 DFQATT and CDR2 SNEGSKA (reference sequence). Trimming cost V 6 bases and J 4 bases, with 19 bases left between them. CDR3 protein: CSAKYTGIGNQPQHF. In nucleotides, the CDR3 is TGCAGTGCAAAATACACAGGGATAGGAAATCAGCCCCAGCATTTT.

The chain combines TRBV5-1 with TRBJ2-7, with TRBD2 as a possible D gene (8 bases). Germline loops: CDR1 SGHRS, CDR2 YFSETQ. V lost 3 bases to trimming and J lost 2 bases, with 24 bases between them. This CDR3 contains 18 residues. The CDR3 sequence: CASSSGWAGGSGAYEQYF. CDR3 bases: TGCGCCAGCAGCTCTGGGTGGGCAGGGGGTAGCGGGGCCTACGAGCAGTACTTC.

CDR3 nucleotide sequence: TGCAGCGTTGATGGCAGGGGGCAGACGGGTTTCTATGGCTACACCTTC. Translated, it gives CSVDGRGQTGFYGYTF. V and J are TRBV29-1 and TRBJ1-2, with TRBD1 matching 8 bases. Germline CDR1 reads SQVTM; CDR2 reads ANQGSEA. This CDR3 region has 16 residues. Trimming cost V 3 bases and J 4 bases; bases outside gene matches: 13.

The CDR3 DNA sequence: TGTGCCAGCAGCGTGGGAAGACAGGGAGACTATGGCTACACCTTC. Its protein product is CASSVGRQGDYGYTF. The V gene is TRBV9, the J gene TRBJ1-2, with 7 bases that match TRBD1. This CDR3 region has 15 residues. CDR1 is SGDLS and CDR2 is YYNGEE in the germline V gene. Trimming at V came to 2 bases and at J to 3 bases, leaving 7 bases not matched to a gene.

The rearrangement uses TRBV4-1 and TRBJ1-1; TRBD1 is a possible D gene (5 bases). Germline values: CDR1 MGHRA, CDR2 YSYEKL. The CDR3 spans 14 residues. V lost 2 bases, J lost 4 bases, and 11 bases lay in between. CDR3: CASSQTGVSTEAFF. In DNA, the CDR3 is TGCGCCAGCAGCCAAACGGGGGTCAGCACTGAAGCTTTCTTT.

In its sample, this clonotype was seen a few times. V usage is TRBV15 and J usage is TRBJ2-2; D could derive from TRBD1 or TRBD2 (5 bases each). This CDR3 spans 12 amino acids. The germline V and J ends were trimmed by 9 bases and 8 bases, with 13 bases remaining between them. Germline values: CDR1 LNHNV, CDR2 YYDKDF (reference sequence). For the CDR3, the DNA is TGTGCCACGGGGGAGAGGTTAGGGGAGCTGTTTTTT. Protein product: CATGERLGELFF.

The table lists this clonotype with a few counts. This chain links TRBV6-5 with TRBJ2-5; D might be TRBD1 (7 bases). Trimming left V 0 bases short and J 5 bases short, with 13 bases between. This CDR3 contains 15 residues. Germline CDR1 and CDR2: MNHEY and SVGAGI. The CDR3 DNA sequence: TGTGCCAGCAGTTACTCGGCGCAGGGGGGCGAGACCCAGTACTTC. The encoded protein is CASSYSAQGGETQYF.

V usage is TRBV15 and J usage is TRBJ2-3, with unresolved D. Trimming cost V 0 bases and J 3 bases, with 7 bases left between them. Germline assignment: CDR1 LNHNV and CDR2 YYDKDF (reference sequence). The CDR3 is 14 amino acids. The CDR3 DNA sequence: TGTGCCACCAGCAGAGATCAAGGTACAGATACGCAGTATTTT. Its translation is CATSRDQGTDTQYF. Full variable domain (missing parts from reference TRBV15 and TRBJ2-3): DAMVIQNPRYQVTQFGKPVTLSCSQTLNHNVMYWYQQKSSQAPKLLFHYYDKDFNNEADTPDNFQSRRPNTSFCFLDIRSPGLGDTAMYLCATSRDQGTDTQYFGPGTRLTVL.

This clonotype appeared many times. V is TRBV5-1 and J is TRBJ2-3; D gene unclear. V was trimmed by 0 bases and J by 0 bases, leaving 5 bases between them. The CDR3 loop spans 14 amino acids. In germline, CDR1 is SGHRS, CDR2 YFSETQ. The CDR3 DNA reads TGCGCCAGCAGCTTGGAATTCAGCACAGATACGCAGTATTTT. Translating gives CASSLEFSTDTQYF.

This clonotype was found a few times. V gene TRBV29-1 combines with J gene TRBJ2-1; 11 nucleotides line up with TRBD2. V was clipped by 4 bases and J by 6 bases; unmatched bases: 11. The CDR3 totals 16 residues. Germline lookup yields CDR1 SQVTM and CDR2 ANQGSEA. CDR3 coding DNA: TGCAGCGTTGGTATGGCTAGCGGGGGGCGGGGCAATGAGCAGTTCTTC. Amino acid sequence: CSVGMASGGRGNEQFF.

This clonotype was recorded a few times. The chain has TRBV4-1 and TRBJ2-4; tentative D call: TRBD2 (5 bases). V was cut by 1 base and J by 10 bases, with 11 bases left in between. The CDR3 contains 13 residues. The V gene's germline CDR1 is MGHRA and CDR2 YSYEKL. CDR3 loop: CASSQVGKRIQYF. The CDR3 DNA reads as TGCGCCAGCAGCCAAGTAGGGAAGCGGATTCAGTACTTC.

The chain is built from TRBV28 and TRBJ2-7, with 8 positions matching TRBD1. The germline gives CDR1 MDHEN, CDR2 SYDVKM. The CDR3 runs to 14 residues. Losses at the gene ends were 7 bases for V and 4 bases for J; bases not matched to a gene: 9. CDR3 in DNA: TGTGCCAGCACGGAAAGGACAGGGTTGTACGAGCAGTACTTC. It specifies CASTERTGLYEQYF. Looking up the rest from reference TRBV28 and TRBJ2-7 gives the full variable domain: DVKVTQSSRYLVKRTGEKVFLECVQDMDHENMFWYRQDPGLGLRLIYFSYDVKMKEKGDIPEGYSVSREKKERFSLILESASTNQTSMYLCASTERTGLYEQYFGPGTRLTVT.

This clonotype was recorded at least ten times. The chain is built from TRBV5-1 and TRBJ1-3; the match to TRBD1 covers 8 bases. The CDR3 consists of 18 residues. CDR1 is SGHRS, CDR2 YFSETQ, per germline. J was trimmed by 3 bases and V by 0 bases; bases with no gene match: 11. The CDR3 region has the DNA TGCGCCAGCAGCTTGGGGACAGGGTCCTATTTCGATGGAAACACCATATATTTT. Translated, it gives CASSLGTGSYFDGNTIYF.

The rearrangement links TRBV18 to TRBJ2-4, with D unclear. The CDR3 consists of 12 residues. V lost 1 base, J lost 5 bases, and 3 bases lay in between. Per germline, CDR1 KGHSH and CDR2 LQKENI. CDR3 bases: TGTGCCAGCTCACCACAGCAAAACATTCAGTACTTC. Translated, it gives CASSPQQNIQYF.

The chain combines TRBV29-1 with TRBJ2-3; 7 bases fit TRBD2. J gave up 2 bases and V 3 bases, and 5 bases lay outside the gene matches. This CDR3 has 14 amino acids. CDR1 is SQVTM, CDR2 ANQGSEA, per germline. The CDR3: CSVDPGLSTDTQYF. In nucleotides, the CDR3 is TGCAGCGTTGATCCGGGACTATCCACAGATACGCAGTATTTT.

A few counts support this clonotype. This rearrangement joins TRBV7-2 to TRBJ2-1; 13 nucleotides agree with TRBD2. Germline values: CDR1 SGHTA, CDR2 FQGNSA. The CDR3 loop spans 15 amino acids. The V and J ends lost 6 bases and 9 bases, in that order; junction bases with no gene match: 8. This chain's CDR3 is CASSKPGLAGSEQFF. In nucleotides, the CDR3 is TGTGCCAGCAGTAAACCGGGACTAGCGGGGAGTGAGCAGTTCTTC.